The 13 T cell receptor beta chains presented below share a single source sample, sequenced in a study of blood T cell repertoires in COVID-19. Produced via immunoSEQ multiplex PCR; TCRdb's table is partial and in-frame only. The sample has about 220,000 clones, 80% seen once. Sequencing was performed on peripheral blood. These receptors were obtained from a woman in her 70s with acute or convalescent COVID-19.

This clone was seen just once. The CDR3 DNA is TGTGCCAGCAGCGTAGCAACCCCCCTTCCAGACAGGGTGGAAAAACTGTTTTTT. It encodes CASSVATPLPDRVEKLFF. The V call is TRBV9, the J call TRBJ1-4, with 7 positions matching TRBD1. The CDR3 extends over 18 amino acids. Trimming at V came to 0 bases and at J to 8 bases, leaving 16 bases not matched to a gene. Germline CDR1 SGDLS, CDR2 YYNGEE.

The rearrangement uses TRBV6-5 and TRBJ1-3; weak D call: TRBD1 (5 bases). Germline CDR1 reads MNHEY; CDR2 reads SVGAGI. There are 12 residues in the CDR3. The V end was cut by 9 bases, the J end by 3 bases, with 9 bases between. CDR3 protein: CASRGYGNTIYF. The CDR3 DNA is TGTGCCAGTAGGGGTTATGGAAACACCATATATTTT.

The chain couples TRBV9 to TRBJ1-1; tentative D call: TRBD1 (5 bases). Germline V gene lookup returns CDR1 SGDLS and CDR2 YYNGEE. The CDR3 sequence is 13 residues long. V was trimmed by 4 bases and J by 1 base, leaving 8 bases between them. CDR3: CASSRDRNTEAFF. CDR3 DNA sequence: TGTGCCAGCAGCCGTGACAGGAACACTGAAGCTTTCTTT.

This chain joins TRBV4-2 and TRBJ2-5; D is perhaps TRBD1 (6 bases). This CDR3 region has 18 residues. Germline lookup yields CDR1 LGHNA and CDR2 YNFKEQ. V was trimmed by 2 bases and J by 3 bases, leaving 22 bases between them. The CDR3 sequence: CASSQLRRGAPGEETQYF. CDR3 DNA: TGTGCCAGCAGCCAATTAAGGCGTGGGGCCCCAGGGGAAGAGACCCAGTACTTC.

This clone appeared a single time. The chain joins TRBV18 to TRBJ1-5; no clear D. Germline V CDR1 and CDR2: KGHSH, LQKENI. This CDR3 region has 16 residues. V lost 1 base to trimming and J lost 7 bases, with 17 bases between them. The CDR3 sequence: CASSPQGVGNLQPQHF. The CDR3 region has the DNA TGTGCCAGCTCACCACAGGGAGTCGGTAATTTGCAGCCCCAGCATTTT. The complete variable domain, with remaining parts taken from reference TRBV18 and TRBJ1-5, reads NAGVMQNPRHLVRRRGQEARLRCSPMKGHSHVYWYRQLPEEGLKFMVYLQKENIIDESGMPKERFSAEFPKEGPSILRIQQVVRGDSAAYFCASSPQGVGNLQPQHFGDGTRLSIL.

The chain recombines TRBV30 with TRBJ2-3; D uncertain. The CDR3 length is 11 residues. The V end was cut by 4 bases, the J end by 2 bases, with 4 bases between. CDR1 and CDR2 from the germline V gene are GTSNPN and SVGIG (reference sequence). DNA for the CDR3: TGTGCCTGGACCTACACAGATACGCAGTATTTT. Translated: CAWTYTDTQYF.

CDR3 nucleotides: TGTGCCAGCAGCCTTAAGGGGGGGAGCACTGAAGCTTTCTTT. This encodes CASSLKGGSTEAFF. This chain uses TRBV3-1 (or the pseudogene TRBV3-2) with TRBJ1-1; tentative D call: TRBD1 (6 bases). CDR1 is LGHDT and CDR2 is YNNKEL in the germline V gene (reference sequence). V lost 4 bases, J lost 4 bases, and 13 bases lay in between. The CDR3 runs 14 residues.

This chain joins TRBV21-1 and TRBJ2-7; the table's TRBD1 call for D was not verified on the DNA. TRBV21-1 is shown as a pseudogene. CDR3 length: 15 amino acids. CDR3 in DNA: TGTGCCAGCAGCAAGGACCCGGACAGGAAATACGAGCAGTACTTC. Protein sequence: CASSKDPDRKYEQYF.

Only a few counts were recorded for this clone. This chain joins TRBV19 and TRBJ2-7, with 10 bases matching TRBD1. The length of the CDR3 is 15 residues. CDR1 is LNHDA, CDR2 SQIVND, per germline (reference sequence). V lost 4 bases to trimming and J lost 5 bases; unmatched junction nucleotides: 8. The DNA of the CDR3 is TGTGCCAGTAGTACGGAGGGGACAGGGGCCCACGAGCAGTACTTC. Translation: CASSTEGTGAHEQYF.

CDR3 sequence (DNA): TGTGCCAGCAGCATACTCATGACCTACGAGCAGTACTTC. Translated, it gives CASSILMTYEQYF. The gene calls are TRBV12-3 or TRBV12-4 and TRBJ2-7, with D unresolved. The ends were cut back, 6 bases at V and 2 bases at J, with 11 bases in the middle. CDR3 length: 13 residues.

The chain recombines TRBV25-1 with TRBJ1-1; 9 bases agree with TRBD1. Losses at the gene ends were 10 bases for V and 1 base for J; bases not matched to a gene: 10. Germline-derived CDR1 and CDR2 are MGHDK and SYGVNS. This CDR3 spans 15 amino acids. The CDR3 is CAIRGQGSSNTEAFF. Written as DNA, the CDR3 is TGTGCCATCCGGGGACAGGGTAGTTCGAACACTGAAGCTTTCTTT. Complete variable domain (other parts from reference TRBV25-1 and TRBJ1-1): EADIYQTPRYLVIGTGKKITLECSQTMGHDKMYWYQQDPGMELHLIHYSYGVNSTEKGDLSSESTVSRIRTEHFPLTLESARPSHTSQYLCAIRGQGSSNTEAFFGQGTRLTVV.

This clone showed up many times. The chain recombines TRBV27 with TRBJ2-5, with 10 bases fitting TRBD2. This CDR3 region has 14 residues. Germline-derived CDR1 and CDR2 are MNHEY and SMNVEV (reference sequence). V lost 3 bases to trimming and J lost 4 bases; unmatched junction nucleotides: 2. The CDR3, as DNA: TGTGCCAGCAGTTTGACTAGCGGGCTAGAGACCCAGTACTTC. It specifies CASSLTSGLETQYF.

In this sample, this clone turned up once. This chain joins TRBV6-5 and TRBJ1-1; tentative D call: TRBD1 (6 bases). Trimming removed 7 bases at V and 4 bases at J, with 16 bases between. Germline V gene data show CDR1 as MNHEY and CDR2 as SVGAGI. The CDR3 sequence is 14 residues long. The CDR3: CASITRGGGTEAFF. CDR3 nucleotide sequence: TGTGCCAGCATCACCAGGGGAGGGGGCACTGAAGCTTTCTTT.